Sequencing of this T cell receptor beta chain was carried out in a study of metastatic and nonmetastatic thyroid tumors. Study-wide findings and caveats: In both blood and tumor samples, TCR beta diversity was reported significantly higher for malignant than benign nodules.

The ends were cut back, 6 bases at V and 3 bases at J, with 18 bases in the middle. The germline CDR1 and CDR2 sequences are MDHEN and SYDVKM. CDR3 length: 15 amino acids. This clone was detected only a few times. Its antigen is unidentified. TCRdb re-clonotyped the PCR reads via MiXCR. The sample records approximately 38,000 clones, about 33% being singletons. No patient received treatment before thyroid surgery. The material sequenced was tumor tissue. The chain has TRBV28 and TRBJ2-7; D is ambiguous. The origin of this receptor is a female donor with papillary thyroid cancer or a benign thyroid nodule (not recorded which). Some clones in this sample may be carry-over from other donors' samples. The CDR3 loop reads CASSLGLGTGYEQYF. CDR3 bases: TGTGCCAGCAGCCTCGGCCTGGGAACGGGCTACGAGCAGTACTTC.